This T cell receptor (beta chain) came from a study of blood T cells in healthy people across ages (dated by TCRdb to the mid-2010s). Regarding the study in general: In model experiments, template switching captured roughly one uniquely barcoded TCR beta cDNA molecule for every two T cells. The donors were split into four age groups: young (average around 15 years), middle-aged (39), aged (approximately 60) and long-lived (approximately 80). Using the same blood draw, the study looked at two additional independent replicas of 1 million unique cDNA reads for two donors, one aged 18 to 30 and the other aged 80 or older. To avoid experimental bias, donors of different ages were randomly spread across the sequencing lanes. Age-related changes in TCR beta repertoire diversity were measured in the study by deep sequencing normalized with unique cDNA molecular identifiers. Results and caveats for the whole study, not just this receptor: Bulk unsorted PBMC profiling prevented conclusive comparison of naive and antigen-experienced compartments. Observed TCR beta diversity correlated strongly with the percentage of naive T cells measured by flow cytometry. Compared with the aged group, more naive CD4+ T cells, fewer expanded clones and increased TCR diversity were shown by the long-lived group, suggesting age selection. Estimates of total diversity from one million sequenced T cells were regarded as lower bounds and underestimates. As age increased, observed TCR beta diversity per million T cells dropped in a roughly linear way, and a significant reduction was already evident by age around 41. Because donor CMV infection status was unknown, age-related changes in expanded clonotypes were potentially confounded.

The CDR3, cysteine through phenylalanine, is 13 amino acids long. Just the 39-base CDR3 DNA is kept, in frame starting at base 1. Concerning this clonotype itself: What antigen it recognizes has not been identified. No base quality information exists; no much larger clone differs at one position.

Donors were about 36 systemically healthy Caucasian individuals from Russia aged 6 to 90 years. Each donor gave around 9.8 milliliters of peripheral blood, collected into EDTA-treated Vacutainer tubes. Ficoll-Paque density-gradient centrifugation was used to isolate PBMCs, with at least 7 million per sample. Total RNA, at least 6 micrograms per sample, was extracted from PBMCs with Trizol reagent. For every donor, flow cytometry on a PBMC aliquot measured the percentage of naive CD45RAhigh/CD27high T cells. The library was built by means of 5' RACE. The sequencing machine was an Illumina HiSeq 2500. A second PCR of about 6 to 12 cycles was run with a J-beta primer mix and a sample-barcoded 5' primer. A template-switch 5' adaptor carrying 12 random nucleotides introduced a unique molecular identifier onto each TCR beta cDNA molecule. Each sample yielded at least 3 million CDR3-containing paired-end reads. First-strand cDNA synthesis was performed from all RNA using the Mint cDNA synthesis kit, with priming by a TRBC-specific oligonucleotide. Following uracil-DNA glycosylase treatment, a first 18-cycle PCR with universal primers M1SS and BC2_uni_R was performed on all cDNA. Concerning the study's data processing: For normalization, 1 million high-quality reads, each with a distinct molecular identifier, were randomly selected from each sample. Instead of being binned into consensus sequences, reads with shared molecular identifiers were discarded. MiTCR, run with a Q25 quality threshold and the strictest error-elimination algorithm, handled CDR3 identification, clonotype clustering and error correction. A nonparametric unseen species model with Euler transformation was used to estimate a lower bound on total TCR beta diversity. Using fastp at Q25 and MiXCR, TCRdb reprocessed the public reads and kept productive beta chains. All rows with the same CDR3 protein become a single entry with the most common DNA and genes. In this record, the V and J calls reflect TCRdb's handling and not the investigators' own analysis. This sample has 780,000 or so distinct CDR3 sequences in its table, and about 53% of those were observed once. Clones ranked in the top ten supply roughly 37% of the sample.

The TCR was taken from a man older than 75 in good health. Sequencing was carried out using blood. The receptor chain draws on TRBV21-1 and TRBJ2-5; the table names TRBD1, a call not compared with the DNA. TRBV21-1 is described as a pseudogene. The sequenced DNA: TGTGCCTGTAACATGGACAGACAAGAGACCCAGTACTTC. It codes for CACNMDRQETQYF.